What follows are 13 T cell receptor beta chains derived from one specimen sequenced in a study of OX40 agonist ivuxolimab in advanced cancers. Repertoires were generated with immunoSEQ multiplex PCR, while TCRdb's copy carries only in-frame clones and drops some. Here the sample spans some 66,000 clones, 85% being singletons. The material sequenced was CD4+ or CD8+ T cells sorted from blood, taken in a trial of the OX40 agonist ivuxolimab. Source of these receptors: an adult with an advanced solid tumor such as melanoma, head and neck, liver or kidney cancer.

This chain connects TRBV6-1 to TRBJ2-1; 8 nucleotides match TRBD2. The ends lost 7 bases at V and 7 bases at J; junction bases unmatched: 12. From germline, CDR1 is MNHNS and CDR2 SASEGT. This CDR3 has 15 amino acids. This CDR3 reads CASKEGREVVNEQFF. As DNA, the CDR3 is TGTGCCAGCAAAGAGGGGCGGGAGGTTGTAAATGAGCAGTTCTTC.

The chain has TRBV19 and TRBJ1-1; 9 nucleotides match TRBD1. The CDR3 is 15 amino acids. Germline V gives CDR1 LNHDA, CDR2 SQIVND (reference sequence). With 4 bases clipped from V and 3 bases from J, the junction kept 6 bases outside the gene matches. The CDR3 DNA is TGTGCCAGTAGTAGGGGGACAGGGAAGGACACTGAAGCTTTCTTT. Translating it yields CASSRGTGKDTEAFF.

This chain connects TRBV6-5 to TRBJ1-5, with TRBD1 identical over 7 bases. CDR3 length: 14 residues. V was pared by 6 bases and J by 3 bases, with 5 bases of the junction left unmatched. Germline-derived CDR1 and CDR2 are MNHEY and SVGAGI. The CDR3 sequence is CASSLTGVNQPQHF. The CDR3 DNA follows: TGTGCCAGCAGCCTCACAGGGGTCAATCAGCCCCAGCATTTT.

The rearrangement joins TRBV6-6 to TRBJ2-7, with D possibly matching TRBD2 (6 bases). Germline V gene data show CDR1 as MNHNY and CDR2 as SVGAGI (reference sequence). V dropped 5 bases and J dropped 6 bases, with 17 bases sitting between them. This CDR3 comprises 14 residues. The chain's CDR3 is CASSPRGGEAEQYF. Here the CDR3 DNA reads TGTGCCAGCAGTCCCCGAGGCGGGGAAGCCGAGCAGTACTTC.

The chain joins TRBV5-1 to TRBJ1-1, with no clear D. This CDR3 is 13 amino acids long. The germline V and J ends were trimmed by 0 bases and 4 bases, with 7 bases remaining between them. Germline V lookup: CDR1 SGHRS, CDR2 YFSETQ. CDR3 DNA: TGCGCCAGCAGCTTGGATAGACTCACTGAAGCTTTCTTT. The encoded protein is CASSLDRLTEAFF.

The chain links TRBV19 to TRBJ2-5, with D hard to call. V was pared by 10 bases and J by 4 bases, with 13 bases between. Germline values: CDR1 LNHDA, CDR2 SQIVND (reference sequence). CDR3 size: 12 residues. The DNA for the CDR3 is TGTGCCACTTCCCAAGATGGAGAGACCCAGTACTTC. It translates to CATSQDGETQYF.

The genes are TRBV6-4 and TRBJ1-2; the D is unclear. Germline V gene lookup returns CDR1 MRHNA and CDR2 SNTAGT. V was trimmed by 3 bases and J by 4 bases, leaving 3 bases between them. The CDR3 runs 11 residues. CDR3 bases: TGTGCCAGCAGTGAGGGCTATGGCTACACCTTC. Translation gives CASSEGYGYTF.

The gene calls are TRBV19 and TRBJ1-1, with D uncertain. In germline, CDR1 is LNHDA, CDR2 SQIVND (reference sequence). With 4 bases removed from V and 1 base from J, the gap between germline ends came to 4 bases. The CDR3 extends over 12 amino acids. The CDR3 spells CASSRSNTEAFF. The CDR3 DNA reads TGTGCCAGTAGTAGGTCGAACACTGAAGCTTTCTTT.

The rearrangement links TRBV6-1 to TRBJ1-3; a weak D match, TRBD1 (5 bases). CDR1 and CDR2 (germline): MNHNS, SASEGT. The CDR3 is 13 residues long. Trimming removed 4 bases from V and 4 bases from J, with 8 bases in between. In DNA, the CDR3 is TGTGCCAGCAGTGGCTACAGGGGAAACACCATATATTTT. Encoded protein: CASSGYRGNTIYF.

A few counts support this clone. The genes are TRBV11-2 and TRBJ1-3; D perhaps matches TRBD1 (6 bases). V lost 6 bases and J lost 6, with 15 bases in between. The CDR3 consists of 14 residues. CDR1 SGHAT and CDR2 FQNNGV come from the germline V gene. CDR3 DNA: TGTGCCAGCAGGGTTAGGACAGCGGCAAACACCATATATTTT. This encodes CASRVRTAANTIYF.

The V call is TRBV11-2, the J call TRBJ1-1; 8 bases fit TRBD1. J gave up 1 base and V 7 bases, and 5 bases lay outside the gene matches. This CDR3 is built from 14 residues. Germline lookup yields CDR1 SGHAT and CDR2 FQNNGV. The chain's CDR3 is CASKRDRWNTEAFF. The CDR3 coding sequence is TGTGCCAGCAAACGGGACAGGTGGAACACTGAAGCTTTCTTT.

The V call is TRBV6-6, the J call TRBJ2-7; 12 positions match TRBD1. The CDR3 loop spans 15 amino acids. Germline CDR1 is MNHNY and CDR2 is SVGAGI (reference sequence). Trimming took 2 bases from V and 7 from J; bases not matched to a gene: 6. This CDR3 is CASSYQGQGASEQYF. CDR3 sequence (DNA): TGTGCCAGCAGTTACCAGGGACAGGGGGCGAGTGAGCAGTACTTC.

This clone showed up just once. The rearrangement links TRBV28 to TRBJ1-2; D call uncertain. CDR3 length: 14 residues. Germline values: CDR1 MDHEN, CDR2 SYDVKM. The ends were cut back, 7 bases at V and 5 bases at J, with 17 bases in the middle. CDR3 DNA: TGTGCCAGCAACGAAAGGACCCCAACTTATGGCTACACCTTC. Translated, it gives CASNERTPTYGYTF.